A single sample is the source of the 8 T cell receptor beta chains below, sequenced in a study of T cell responses to AZD1222 COVID-19 vaccine. Assay used: immunoSEQ multiplex PCR; TCRdb lists only in-frame clones, some missing. Of about 110,000 clones listed, roughly 92% were seen once; the top ten hold 7.5% to 9%. Sequencing used peripheral blood, obtained on day 0 of AZD1222 vaccination. Source of these receptors: an adult in good health.

This sequence joins TRBV10-2 and TRBJ2-7; D might be TRBD1 (5 bases). CDR1 is WSHSY and CDR2 is SAAADI in the germline V gene. The CDR3 contains 14 residues. Trimming took off 0 bases at V and 4 bases at J, with 10 bases between the two ends. The CDR3: CASSESGTGYEQYF. DNA of the CDR3: TGCGCCAGCAGTGAGTCGGGAACAGGTTACGAGCAGTACTTC.

The chain combines TRBV19 with TRBJ2-1; TRBD2 aligns across 11 bases. Germline values: CDR1 LNHDA, CDR2 SQIVND (reference sequence). The CDR3 contains 15 residues. Trimming at V came to 5 bases and at J to 3 bases, leaving 3 bases not matched to a gene. The CDR3 sequence: CASSHTSGGYNEQFF. Written as DNA, the CDR3 is TGTGCCAGTAGTCATACTAGCGGGGGCTACAATGAGCAGTTCTTC. Full variable domain (rest looked up from reference TRBV19 and TRBJ2-1): DGGITQSPKYLFRKEGQNVTLSCEQNLNHDAMYWYRQDPGQGLRLIYYSQIVNDFQKGDIAEGYSVSREKKESFPLTVTSAQKNPTAFYLCASSHTSGGYNEQFFGPGTRLTVL.

The V call is TRBV25-1, the J call TRBJ2-3; 9 positions agree with TRBD1. Germline V gene data show CDR1 as MGHDK and CDR2 as SYGVNS. V dropped 4 bases and J dropped 3; count of bases not matched to a gene: 5. This CDR3 region has 15 residues. Here the CDR3 DNA reads TGTGCCAGCAGTGTAAGACAGGGGGTAACAGATACGCAGTATTTT. This translates into CASSVRQGVTDTQYF.

The gene calls are TRBV11-2 and TRBJ1-5; TRBD1 agrees at 9 bases. Germline V gene lookup returns CDR1 SGHAT and CDR2 FQNNGV. There are 15 residues in the CDR3. Trimming took 1 base from V and 7 from J; bases not matched to a gene: 5. For the CDR3, the DNA is TGTGCCAGCAGCTTAGGAGGGACAGGGAAACAGCCCCAGCATTTT. It encodes CASSLGGTGKQPQHF.

CDR3 protein: CASTVGTVHNSPLHF. CDR3 nucleotide sequence: TGTGCCAGCACCGTAGGGACAGTACATAATTCACCCCTCCACTTT. This chain joins TRBV28 and TRBJ1-6, with 7 bases aligning to TRBD1. This CDR3 region has 15 residues. Germline-derived CDR1 and CDR2 are MDHEN and SYDVKM. The ends lost 7 bases at V and 5 bases at J; junction bases unmatched: 8. The full variable domain, rest sourced from reference TRBV28 and TRBJ1-6, is DVKVTQSSRYLVKRTGEKVFLECVQDMDHENMFWYRQDPGLGLRLIYFSYDVKMKEKGDIPEGYSVSREKKERFSLILESASTNQTSMYLCASTVGTVHNSPLHFGNGTRLTVT.

This chain links TRBV27 with TRBJ1-2; D perhaps matches TRBD1 (6 bases). This CDR3 is built from 16 residues. The V gene's germline CDR1 is MNHEY and CDR2 SMNVEV (reference sequence). V shed 5 bases and J shed 5 bases, with 21 bases lying between them. The CDR3 reads CASSPSQGPIRYGYTF. The CDR3 coding sequence is TGTGCCAGCAGTCCCTCTCAGGGGCCCATTAGGTATGGCTACACCTTC.

This chain links TRBV5-1 with TRBJ2-3; 9 bases are shared with TRBD2. The V segment lost 3 bases and the J segment 3 bases; nucleotides outside the gene matches: 5. Germline V gives CDR1 SGHRS, CDR2 YFSETQ. The CDR3 covers 15 residues. This CDR3 reads CASSSMGLATDTQYF. CDR3 bases: TGCGCCAGCAGCTCTATGGGACTAGCTACAGATACGCAGTATTTT.

The count of this clone is one. The chain joins TRBV19 to TRBJ1-5, with D possibly being TRBD1 (5 bases). The CDR3 is 13 residues long. The V end was cut by 5 bases, the J end by 5 bases, with 10 bases between. Germline assignment: CDR1 LNHDA and CDR2 SQIVND (reference sequence). The CDR3 bases are TGTGCCAGTAGTTGGGGGGATGATCAGCCCCAGCATTTT. Translating it yields CASSWGDDQPQHF.